A selection of T cell receptor beta chains follows, all from one sample in a study of regulatory T cells in long-lasting Graves disease. A single record per CDR3 protein comes from TCRdb applying MiXCR to the multiplex PCR reads. This sample yields 650,000 to 700,000 distinct CDR3 sequences, of which 25% to 35% are seen a single time; roughly 40% belongs to the top ten. The source material was peripheral blood mononuclear cells (PBMCs), sampled when the disease was refractory, from a patient treated with antithyroid drugs. The source is a female donor with Graves disease. CDR3s include the opening cysteine and the closing phenylalanine or tryptophan. D genes are given only for firm matches. Size values are once, few and many counts, or a class for expanded clones, and some rows have none.

clone size | J gene | D gene | V gene | CDR3 DNA | CDR3 protein
NA | TRBJ2-7 | TRBD2 | TRBV6-1 | TGTGCCAGCAGTGAATATACTAGCGGGCCCTACGAGCAGTACTTC | CASSEYTSGPYEQYF
few | TRBJ2-7 | NA | TRBV5-4 | TGTGCCAGCAGCTTTGGTCAGGCGGCAATATACGAGCAGTACTTC | CASSFGQAAIYEQYF
NA | TRBJ1-1 | NA | TRBV25-1 | TGTGCCAGCAGTGAAGTCCAGGGTGGCACTGAAGCTTTCTTT | CASSEVQGGTEAFF
few | TRBJ2-7 | TRBD2 | TRBV11-2 | TGTGCCAGCAGCATACCCGGACTAGCGGGAGAACAGTACTTC | CASSIPGLAGEQYF
few | TRBJ2-2 | NA | TRBV2 | TGTGCCAGCAGTGGACGGACAGCGAACACCGGGGAGCTGTTTTTT | CASSGRTANTGELFF
NA | TRBJ1-1 | TRBD1 | TRBV4-1 | TGCGCCAGCAGCCAAGGGGCGGGACAGGGAATGAACACTGAAGCTTTCTTT | CASSQGAGQGMNTEAFF
few | TRBJ2-5 | TRBD2 | TRBV11-2 | TGTGCCAGCAGCTATCTGACTAGCGGGAGAAGTAGAGAGACCCAGTACTTC | CASSYLTSGRSRETQYF
NA | TRBJ1-5 | NA | TRBV6-1 | TGTGCCAGCAGTGAAAGCAGGTACCAGCCCCAGCATTTT | CASSESRYQPQHF
few | TRBJ1-4 | NA | TRBV6-2/TRBV6-3 | TGTGCCAGCAGTTACTCAGTGAAAACACTGTTTTTT | CASSYSVKTLFF
NA | TRBJ2-3 | TRBD2 | TRBV12-5 | TGTGCTAGTGGTTCTGGGACTAGCGGGAGCCCAAGCACAGATACGCAGTATTTT | CASGSGTSGSPSTDTQYF
many | TRBJ1-2 | TRBD1 | TRBV15 | TGTGCCACCAGCAGCCCGGGACAGGACCTGACCTATGGCTACACCTTC | CATSSPGQDLTYGYTF
few | TRBJ1-5 | NA | TRBV30 | TGTGCCTGGAGTAGCCAGGGAGATCAGCCCCAGCATTTT | CAWSSQGDQPQHF
NA | TRBJ2-2 | TRBD2 | TRBV7-3 | TGTGCCAGCAGCGTTAACCCTAGCGGGAGCGGGGAGCTGTTTTTT | CASSVNPSGSGELFF
few | TRBJ1-4 | NA | TRBV19 | TGTGCCAGTAGGCCATCTGCAACTAATGAAAAACTGTTTTTT | CASRPSATNEKLFF
NA | TRBJ2-1 | NA | TRBV20-1 | TGCAGTGCTGGAACGTCGGTAGGGCTAGCAGTCTTC | CSAGTSVGLAVF
NA | TRBJ1-4 | NA | TRBV10-1 | TGCGCCAGCAGCGCGGGGCTAGCGAATGAAAAACTGTTTTTT | CASSAGLANEKLFF
many | TRBJ1-5 | NA | TRBV2 | TGTGCCAGCGGGGTACTGAGCAATCAGCCCCAGCATTTT | CASGVLSNQPQHF
many | TRBJ1-2 | NA | TRBV29-1 | TGCAGCGTTGAGGCGTATTCTAACTATGGCTACACCTTC | CSVEAYSNYGYTF
NA | TRBJ1-1 | TRBD1 | TRBV11-2 | TGTGCCAGCAGCTTATGGCGGACAGGGGGGACTGAAGCTTTCTTT | CASSLWRTGGTEAFF
NA | TRBJ1-1 | TRBD1 | TRBV12-3/TRBV12-4 | TGTGCCAGCAGTTCCTTGACAGGGACGTTTATATTAAACACTGAAGCTTTCTTT | CASSSLTGTFILNTEAFF
NA | TRBJ1-2 | NA | TRBV28 | TGTGCCAGCAGTCTTCCCTCAGGGGCGAACTATGGCTACACCTTC | CASSLPSGANYGYTF